These 17 T cell receptor beta chains share one sample of origin, sequenced in a study of blood T cell repertoires in COVID-19. This table comes from immunoSEQ multiplex PCR, and its TCRdb copy is limited to in-frame clones, with some not included. The sample carries approximately 77,000 clones, about 90% recorded once. Specimen: peripheral blood. These TCRs come from a man aged 50 to 60 with active COVID-19.

The chain joins TRBV5-5 to TRBJ1-2; no reliable D call. With 0 bases removed from V and 8 bases from J, the gap between germline ends came to 20 bases. This CDR3 has 16 residues. Per the germline V gene, CDR1 is SGHKS and CDR2 is YYEKEE (reference sequence). The CDR3 here is CASSLASRSSSRGYTF. The CDR3 DNA reads as TGTGCCAGCAGCTTGGCTTCGAGATCCTCGTCTAGGGGCTACACCTTC.

This chain links TRBV6-6 with TRBJ1-1, with D maybe TRBD1 (5 bases). Germline V lookup: CDR1 MNHNY, CDR2 SVGAGI (reference sequence). This CDR3 region has 14 residues. V was shortened by 2 bases and J by 2 bases, with 9 bases between the two germline ends. CDR3 in amino acids: CASSYQRGNTEAFF. CDR3 in DNA: TGTGCCAGCAGTTACCAAAGGGGTAACACTGAAGCTTTCTTT.

The count of this clone is one. V and J are TRBV18 and TRBJ2-2; tentatively, D is TRBD1 (6 bases). Trimming removed 4 bases from V and 6 bases from J, with 12 bases in between. Germline-derived CDR1 and CDR2 are KGHSH and LQKENI. The CDR3 spans 14 residues. CDR3 sequence reads: CASSLTQGAGELFF. For the CDR3, the DNA is TGTGCCAGCTCACTGACACAGGGCGCCGGGGAGCTGTTTTTT.

This chain's CDR3 is CASSDRTNTPSYEQYF. The CDR3 DNA is TGTGCCAGCAGTGACCGAACTAATACCCCCTCCTACGAGCAGTACTTC. The J gene is TRBJ2-7, the V gene TRBV6-1, with D unresolved. The CDR3 spans 16 residues. The germline V gene encodes CDR1 MNHNS and CDR2 SASEGT. Trimming shortened V by 3 bases and J by 0 bases, and 15 bases separated the two germline ends.

This clone was seen just once. This sequence joins TRBV6-5 and TRBJ2-7; 7 nucleotides agree with TRBD1. The CDR3 is 13 residues long. The V gene's germline CDR1 is MNHEY and CDR2 SVGAGI. V gave up 7 bases and J gave up 0 bases; unmatched junction bases: 3. In DNA, the CDR3 is TGTGCCAGCACCGGGACAGCCTCCTACGAGCAGTACTTC. This codes for CASTGTASYEQYF.

The chain has TRBV3-1 (or the pseudogene TRBV3-2) and TRBJ1-3, with D possibly TRBD1 on 6 matching bases. Germline assignment: CDR1 LGHDT and CDR2 YNNKEL (reference sequence). The germline V and J ends were trimmed by 2 bases and 2 bases, with 10 bases remaining between them. The CDR3 covers 15 residues. Written as DNA, the CDR3 is TGTGCCAGCAGCCAAAACAGGGTAACTGGAAACACCATATATTTT. Translation gives CASSQNRVTGNTIYF.

This clone was counted once. The gene calls are TRBV28 and TRBJ1-5; D perhaps matches TRBD1 (6 bases). There are 14 residues in the CDR3. Germline assignment: CDR1 MDHEN and CDR2 SYDVKM. V was shortened by 8 bases and J by 1 base, with 12 bases between the two germline ends. The CDR3 is CASDSRGSNQPQHF. The CDR3 region has the DNA TGTGCCAGCGATAGCAGGGGAAGCAATCAGCCCCAGCATTTT.

This chain uses TRBV11-2 with TRBJ2-7; D remains unclear. Germline V gene lookup returns CDR1 SGHAT and CDR2 FQNNGV. V was clipped by 4 bases and J by 4 bases, with 5 bases between them. The CDR3 is made up of 11 amino acids. The CDR3 sequence is CASSSLYEQYF. The CDR3 bases are TGTGCCAGCAGCTCCTTATACGAGCAGTACTTC.

This chain uses TRBV7-2 with TRBJ1-1; no clear D. The CDR3 length is 15 residues. V was pared by 4 bases and J by 1 base, with 13 bases between. Germline values: CDR1 SGHTA, CDR2 FQGNSA. CDR3 amino acids: CASSSRSGENTEAFF. DNA for the CDR3: TGTGCCAGCAGCTCACGGTCGGGAGAGAACACTGAAGCTTTCTTT.

The chain uses TRBV4-1 and TRBJ1-2; D call uncertain. Germline V gives CDR1 MGHRA, CDR2 YSYEKL. V was clipped by 1 base and J by 5 bases, with 11 bases between them. The CDR3 runs 14 residues. DNA for the CDR3: TGCGCCAGCAGCCAAGCGCGGCCCTTGTATGGCTACACCTTC. This sequence encodes CASSQARPLYGYTF.

This clone was found once. This chain uses TRBV13 with TRBJ2-7, with TRBD2 matching 11 bases. Germline V gives CDR1 PRHDT, CDR2 FYEKMQ (reference sequence). CDR3 length: 22 residues. Trimming removed 4 bases from V and 7 bases from J; junction bases left unmatched: 30. CDR3 nucleotide sequence: TGTGCCAGCAGCTCTAGGCGCGTGGGACAGGTACGACTAGCGGGATTGAGGGGAGAGCAGTACTTC. Protein sequence: CASSSRRVGQVRLAGLRGEQYF. Variable domain in full (rest from reference TRBV13 and TRBJ2-7): AAGVIQSPRHLIKEKRETATLKCYPIPRHDTVYWYQQGPGQDPQFLISFYEKMQSDKGSIPDRFSAQQFSDYHSELNMSSLELGDSALYFCASSSRRVGQVRLAGLRGEQYFGPGTRLTVT.

V usage is TRBV11-2 and J usage is TRBJ1-2; 9 bases match TRBD1. Losses at the gene ends were 5 bases for V and 7 bases for J; bases not matched to a gene: 8. CDR1 is SGHAT, CDR2 FQNNGV, per germline. CDR3 length equals 14 residues. CDR3 loop: CASSRDREAGGYTF. In DNA, the CDR3 is TGTGCCAGCAGCCGGGACAGGGAAGCTGGTGGCTACACCTTC.

The rearrangement uses TRBV6-2 or TRBV6-3 and TRBJ2-2; TRBD2 matches at 15 bases. V gave up 5 bases and J gave up 5 bases; unmatched junction bases: 12. The germline gives CDR1 MNHEY, CDR2 SVGEGT. CDR3 length equals 19 residues. CDR3 sequence reads: CASSPVGLAGGPGTGELFF. The CDR3 region has the DNA TGTGCCAGCAGTCCCGTCGGACTAGCGGGAGGGCCAGGGACCGGGGAGCTGTTTTTT.

This chain connects TRBV30 to TRBJ1-6; D gene ambiguous. The CDR3 contains 15 residues. Germline lookup yields CDR1 GTSNPN and CDR2 SVGIG (reference sequence). The germline V and J ends were trimmed by 0 bases and 4 bases, with 10 bases remaining between them. The CDR3 sequence is CAWSVLRGYNSPLHF. CDR3 in DNA: TGTGCCTGGAGTGTACTCCGGGGTTATAATTCACCCCTCCACTTT. Supplemented by reference TRBV30 and TRBJ1-6, the full variable domain reads SQTIHQWPATLVQPVGSPLSLECTVEGTSNPNLYWYRQAAGRGLQLLFYSVGIGQISSEVPQNLSASRPQDRQFILSSKKLLLSDSGFYLCAWSVLRGYNSPLHFGNGTRLTVT.

The chain uses TRBV7-9 and TRBJ2-3; TRBD2 matches at 16 bases. V shed 3 bases and J 3 bases; nucleotides not matched to a gene: 6. There are 18 residues in the CDR3. CDR1 is SEHNR, CDR2 FQNEAQ, per germline (reference sequence). This CDR3 is CASSLGLAGGPKTDTQYF. The CDR3 DNA reads as TGTGCCAGCAGCTTGGGACTAGCGGGGGGGCCGAAAACAGATACGCAGTATTTT.

The rearrangement joins TRBV4-2 to TRBJ2-3; 7 bases are a match to TRBD2. After removal of 0 bases from V and 2 bases from J, the junction contained 11 bases not matched to a gene. CDR1 is LGHNA and CDR2 is YNFKEQ in the germline V gene. The CDR3 runs to 18 residues. The CDR3 reads CASSQDIRWGGDTDTQYF. CDR3 DNA sequence: TGTGCCAGCAGCCAAGATATCCGCTGGGGGGGGGACACAGATACGCAGTATTTT.

CDR3: CASSSGQLDNQPQHF. The CDR3, as DNA: TGTGCCAGCAGTTCCGGACAGCTTGACAATCAGCCCCAGCATTTT. The rearrangement links TRBV27 to TRBJ1-5; D is perhaps TRBD1 (6 bases). V was clipped by 4 bases and J by 3 bases, with 13 bases between them. CDR3 length: 15 amino acids. Germline V gene sequence: CDR1 MNHEY, CDR2 SMNVEV (reference sequence).